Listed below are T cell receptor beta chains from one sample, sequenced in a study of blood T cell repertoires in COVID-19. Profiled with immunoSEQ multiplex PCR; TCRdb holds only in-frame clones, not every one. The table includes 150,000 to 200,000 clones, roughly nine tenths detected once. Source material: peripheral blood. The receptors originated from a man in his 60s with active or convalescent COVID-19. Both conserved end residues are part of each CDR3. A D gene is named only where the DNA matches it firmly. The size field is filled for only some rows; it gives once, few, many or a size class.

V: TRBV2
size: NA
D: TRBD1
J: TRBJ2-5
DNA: TGTGCCAGCAGAATGACAGGGGGCCAAGAGACCCAGTACTTC
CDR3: CASRMTGGQETQYF

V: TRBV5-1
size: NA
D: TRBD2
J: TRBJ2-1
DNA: TGCGCCAGCAGCCCTACTAGCGGGGGGACAAATGAGCAGTTCTTC
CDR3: CASSPTSGGTNEQFF

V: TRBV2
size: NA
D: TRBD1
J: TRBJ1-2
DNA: TGTGCCAACTCACAGGGGGCTGTCTCTGGCTACACCTTC
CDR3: CANSQGAVSGYTF

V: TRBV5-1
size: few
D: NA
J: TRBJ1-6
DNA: TGCGCCAGCAGCCTGGAACAGGATTCACCCCTCCACTTT
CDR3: CASSLEQDSPLHF

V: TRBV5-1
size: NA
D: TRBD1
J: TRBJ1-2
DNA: TGCGCCAGCAGCTTACCGGGACAGGGGAGTTATGGCTACACCTTC
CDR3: CASSLPGQGSYGYTF

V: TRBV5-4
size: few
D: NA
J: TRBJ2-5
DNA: TGTGCCAGCAGCCCGGACAGTGTTCAAGAGACCCAGTACTTC
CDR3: CASSPDSVQETQYF

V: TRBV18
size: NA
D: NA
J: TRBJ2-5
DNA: TGTGCCAGCTCACTCCTAATGGGCTCGGAGACCCAGTACTTC
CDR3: CASSLLMGSETQYF

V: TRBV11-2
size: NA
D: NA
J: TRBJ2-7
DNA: TGTGCCAGCAGCTTATCACAGGGTACCTACGAGCAGTACTTC
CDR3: CASSLSQGTYEQYF

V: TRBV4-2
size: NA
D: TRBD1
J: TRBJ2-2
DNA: TGTGCCAGCAGCCGAGGTGGGGACAGTAGCGCCGGGGAGCTGTTTTTT
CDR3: CASSRGGDSSAGELFF

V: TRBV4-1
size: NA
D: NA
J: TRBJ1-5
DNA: TGCGCCAGTAGCCAAGATGAGGATCAGCCCCAGCATTTT
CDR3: CASSQDEDQPQHF

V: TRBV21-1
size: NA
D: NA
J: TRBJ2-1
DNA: TGTGCCAGCATTCCGGGACAGGGGGCGGAACGCTCCTACAATGAGCAGTTCTTC
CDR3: CASIPGQGAERSYNEQFF

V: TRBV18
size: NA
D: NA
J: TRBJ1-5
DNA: TGTGCCAGCTCACCACGGAAATCCACAGGGTGGCCACCCCAGCATTTT
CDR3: CASSPRKSTGWPPQHF

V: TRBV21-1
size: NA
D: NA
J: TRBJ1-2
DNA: TGTGCCAGCAGCTCCCAGGGGAAAGAGGGAGGCTACACCTTC
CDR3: CASSSQGKEGGYTF

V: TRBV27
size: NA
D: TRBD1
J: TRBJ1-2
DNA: TGTGCCAGCAGTTTAAAGGGGGCGGGCTATGGCTACACCTTC
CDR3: CASSLKGAGYGYTF

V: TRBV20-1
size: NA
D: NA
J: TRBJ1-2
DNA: TGCAGTGCGTCAGGGTCCTATGGCTACACCTTC
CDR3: CSASGSYGYTF

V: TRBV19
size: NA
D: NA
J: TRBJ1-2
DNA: TGTGCCAGTAGCGGACAGTGGCTAAGAGGGGTTCGTTATGGCTACACCTTC
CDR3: CASSGQWLRGVRYGYTF

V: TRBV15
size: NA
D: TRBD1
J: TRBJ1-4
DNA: TGTGCCACCAGCAGTCCGGACAGGGGATACACTAATGAAAAACTGTTTTTT
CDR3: CATSSPDRGYTNEKLFF

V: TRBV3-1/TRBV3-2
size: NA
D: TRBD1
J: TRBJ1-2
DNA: TGTGCCAGCAGCCCCTCCGGGGGACAGGGTAGCTATGGCTACACCTTC
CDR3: CASSPSGGQGSYGYTF

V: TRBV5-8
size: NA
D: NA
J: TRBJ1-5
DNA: TGTGCCAGCAGCAAGGTTCGCGGGGGCAATCAGCCCCAGCATTTT
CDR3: CASSKVRGGNQPQHF

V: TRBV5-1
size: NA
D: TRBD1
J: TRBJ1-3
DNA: TGCGCCAGCAGCTTAGCTTCCGGGACAGGGGGCCAAGGAAACACCATATATTTT
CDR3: CASSLASGTGGQGNTIYF

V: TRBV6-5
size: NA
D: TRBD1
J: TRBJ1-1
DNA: TGTGCCAGCAGGACGGACAGGGAAGTGACTGAAGCTTTCTTT
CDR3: CASRTDREVTEAFF

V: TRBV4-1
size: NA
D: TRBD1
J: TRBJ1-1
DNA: TGCGCCAGCAGCGACAGGGTCGGCACTGAAGCTTTCTTT
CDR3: CASSDRVGTEAFF